The 26 T cell receptor beta chains listed next were all sequenced from one sample in a study of blood T cell repertoires in COVID-19. Using immunoSEQ multiplex PCR, the repertoire was profiled, and TCRdb retains in-frame clones only, with some absent. Altogether about 52,000 clones are present, roughly 87% being singletons, with the ten largest covering roughly 15%. Sample: peripheral blood. The receptors were gathered from a human donor with active COVID-19. The donor label of this sample is uncertain.

A single count supports this clone. The chain combines TRBV11-2 with TRBJ1-1, with a weak D call TRBD1 (5 bases). Germline CDR1 and CDR2: SGHAT and FQNNGV. CDR3 length: 15 amino acids. Trimming removed 1 base at V and 3 bases at J, with 12 bases between. CDR3 amino acids: CASSLGRGWDTEAFF. CDR3 DNA sequence: TGTGCCAGCAGCTTAGGGCGGGGCTGGGACACTGAAGCTTTCTTT.

The rearrangement joins TRBV5-1 to TRBJ2-5, with TRBD1 matching 7 bases. V lost 4 bases, J lost 2 bases, and 5 bases stayed unmatched. This CDR3 is 14 amino acids long. Germline V gives CDR1 SGHRS, CDR2 YFSETQ. The DNA of the CDR3 is TGCGCCAGCAGCGTCCGGACAGGTCAAGAGACCCAGTACTTC. Amino acid sequence: CASSVRTGQETQYF.

The rearrangement links TRBV7-9 to TRBJ1-1, with D maybe TRBD1 (6 bases). V lost 5 bases and J 5 bases, leaving 12 bases between the germline ends. The CDR3 totals 13 residues. The germline V gene has CDR1 SEHNR and CDR2 FQNEAQ (reference sequence). The CDR3 coding sequence is TGTGCCAGCAGCCCCTACAGGGAGACTGAAGCTTTCTTT. It yields the protein CASSPYRETEAFF. Drawing the rest from reference TRBV7-9 and TRBJ1-1, the complete variable domain is DTGVSQNPRHKITKRGQNVTFRCDPISEHNRLYWYRQTLGQGPEFLTYFQNEAQLEKSRLLSDRFSAERPKGSFSTLEIQRTEQGDSAMYLCASSPYRETEAFFGQGTRLTVV.

This chain links TRBV28 with TRBJ1-2; the D is unclear. CDR3 length: 14 amino acids. From germline, CDR1 is MDHEN and CDR2 SYDVKM. Trimming pared 6 bases from V and 8 bases from J, leaving 19 bases between. CDR3 DNA sequence: TGTGCCAGCAGCTTTAGAGGGATGGAGGGAGGCTACACCTTC. Encoded protein: CASSFRGMEGGYTF.

The DNA of the CDR3 is TGTGCCAGCAGACCAGACAGGGGGCGGGTCACCGGGGAGCTGTTTTTT. This encodes CASRPDRGRVTGELFF. V usage is TRBV7-2 and J usage is TRBJ2-2, with TRBD1 matching 10 bases. From germline, CDR1 is SGHTA and CDR2 FQGNSA. The CDR3 is 16 amino acids. V dropped 6 bases and J dropped 4; count of bases not matched to a gene: 8.

The rearrangement links TRBV3-1 (or the pseudogene TRBV3-2) to TRBJ2-2; 12 bases agree with TRBD2. The junction had 10 bases not matched to a gene; V was cut back by 5 bases and J by 3 bases. Germline loops: CDR1 LGHDT, CDR2 YNNKEL (reference sequence). The CDR3 extends over 18 amino acids. Here the CDR3 DNA reads TGTGCCAGCAGCGACGGACTAGCGGGGAGTCGGGACACCGGGGAGCTGTTTTTT. Amino acid sequence: CASSDGLAGSRDTGELFF.

J is TRBJ1-1 and V is TRBV12-5, with D maybe TRBD1 (5 bases). The germline V and J ends were trimmed by 3 bases and 3 bases, with 11 bases remaining between them. Germline CDR1 LGHNT, CDR2 FRNRAP. The CDR3 loop spans 14 amino acids. The CDR3 coding sequence is TGTGCTAGTGGTTTCGGGGGGGGTTACACTGAAGCTTTCTTT. It codes for CASGFGGGYTEAFF.

The chain uses TRBV7-9 and TRBJ2-5; 12 bases are shared with TRBD2. The V and J ends lost 5 bases and 3 bases, in that order; junction bases with no gene match: 4. The CDR3 covers 15 residues. Looked up from germline, CDR1 is SEHNR and CDR2 is FQNEAQ (reference sequence). The CDR3 region has the DNA TGTGCCAGCAGCACTTGGACTAGCGGGGAAGAGACCCAGTACTTC. This translates into CASSTWTSGEETQYF.

A single count supports this clone. The rearrangement joins TRBV19 to TRBJ2-7; 8 bases align to TRBD2. CDR1 is LNHDA, CDR2 SQIVND, per germline (reference sequence). The CDR3 loop spans 15 amino acids. V lost 6 bases to trimming and J lost 3 bases; unmatched junction nucleotides: 10. CDR3 coding DNA: TGTGCCAGTAGCCCGGGGGTAGCGGGATTCTACGAGCAGTACTTC. Translating gives CASSPGVAGFYEQYF.

This CDR3 reads CATSDGPPAAGKTYEQYF. CDR3 coding DNA: TGTGCCACCAGTGACGGACCCCCCGCCGCAGGGAAAACCTACGAGCAGTACTTC. The J gene is TRBJ2-7, the V gene TRBV24-1, with D possibly being TRBD1 (5 bases). V shed 4 bases and J shed 2 bases, with 23 bases lying between them. Germline V gene sequence: CDR1 KGHDR, CDR2 SFDVKD. The CDR3 runs 18 residues.

The rearrangement uses TRBV6-4 and TRBJ2-7; tentatively, D is TRBD1 (5 bases). CDR1 is MRHNA, CDR2 SNTAGT, per germline. V lost 5 bases, J lost 1 base, and 15 bases lay in between. The length of the CDR3 is 15 residues. The CDR3 nucleotides are TGTGCCAGCAGTCCCCAAGGGGCAGCATCCTACGAGCAGTACTTC. The encoded protein is CASSPQGAASYEQYF.

This sequence joins TRBV21-1 and TRBJ1-4; the table's D gene call, TRBD1, was not cross checked with the DNA. TRBV21-1 is listed as a pseudogene. The CDR3 is 16 amino acids. The CDR3 DNA is TGTGCCAGCAGGAACGACAGGCCAGCAACTAATGAAAAACTGTTTTTT. Translation: CASRNDRPATNEKLFF.

The rearrangement uses TRBV3-1 (or the pseudogene TRBV3-2) and TRBJ2-3; 13 positions match TRBD2. The CDR3 contains 16 residues. With 4 bases clipped from V and 8 bases from J, the junction kept 9 bases outside the gene matches. In germline, CDR1 is LGHDT, CDR2 YNNKEL (reference sequence). The CDR3 spells CASSRSTSGGARTQYF. CDR3 sequence (DNA): TGTGCCAGCAGCCGAAGCACTAGCGGGGGGGCTCGTACGCAGTATTTT.

The table lists this clone with a count of one. This chain links TRBV9 with TRBJ1-2, with 11 bases that match TRBD1. The CDR3 sequence is 17 residues long. After removal of 4 bases from V and 5 bases from J, the junction contained 13 bases not matched to a gene. CDR1 and CDR2 (germline): SGDLS, YYNGEE. The DNA for the CDR3 is TGTGCCAGCAGCTTGGGACAGGGGGTTAATGAGGGGTATGGCTACACCTTC. It translates to CASSLGQGVNEGYGYTF.

J is TRBJ1-1 and V is TRBV10-3, with D perhaps matching TRBD1 (6 bases). V shed 10 bases and J shed 1 base, with 22 bases lying between them. Germline CDR1 reads ENHRY; CDR2 reads SYGVKD. The CDR3 loop spans 16 amino acids. CDR3 coding DNA: TGTGCCACCCGGAAAAGCCAGGGGATCAGGAACACTGAAGCTTTCTTT. It specifies CATRKSQGIRNTEAFF.

The J gene is TRBJ2-1, the V gene TRBV24-1, with a weak D call TRBD2 (5 bases). Trimming shortened V by 7 bases and J by 6 bases, and 12 bases separated the two germline ends. The CDR3 length is 13 residues. CDR1 KGHDR and CDR2 SFDVKD come from the germline V gene. The CDR3 coding sequence is TGTGCCACCAGAGCGGCGATTACCAATGAGCAGTTCTTC. Translation gives CATRAAITNEQFF.

This chain links TRBV3-1 (or the pseudogene TRBV3-2) with TRBJ2-5; TRBD1 matches 11 bases. V lost 3 bases to trimming and J lost 2 bases; unmatched junction nucleotides: 14. CDR1 and CDR2 (germline): LGHDT, YNNKEL (reference sequence). The CDR3 has 19 amino acids. CDR3 DNA: TGTGCCAGCAGCCAGGACGAGATTAGGGACAGGGGGATGCAAGAGACCCAGTACTTC. Translation: CASSQDEIRDRGMQETQYF.

V and J are TRBV12-3 or TRBV12-4 and TRBJ2-7; TRBD1 matches 11 bases. The CDR3 runs to 13 residues. With V trimmed by 8 bases and J by 6 bases, 6 bases remained unmatched. The CDR3 sequence is CASGQGATLEQYF. CDR3 DNA sequence: TGTGCCAGCGGACAGGGGGCTACCCTCGAGCAGTACTTC.

The genes are TRBV18 and TRBJ2-2; 7 nucleotides align to TRBD1. V trimming: 5 bases; J trimming: 7 bases; junction bases outside the gene matches: 1. Germline V gene lookup returns CDR1 KGHSH and CDR2 LQKENI. The CDR3 consists of 12 residues. The CDR3 reads CASSRDSGELFF. CDR3 coding DNA: TGTGCCAGCTCAAGGGACAGCGGGGAGCTGTTTTTT.

This clone was observed a single time. The genes are TRBV6-5 and TRBJ1-2, with TRBD1 as a possible D gene (5 bases). The CDR3 runs 13 residues. Trimming took 7 bases from V and 4 from J, leaving 13 bases between them. CDR1 and CDR2 from the germline V gene are MNHEY and SVGAGI. CDR3 residues: CASTGGGGYGYTF. The CDR3 coding sequence is TGTGCCAGCACCGGGGGTGGAGGCTATGGCTACACCTTC.

This chain uses TRBV4-3 with TRBJ2-7, with TRBD1 matching 8 bases. The CDR3 covers 15 residues. V shed 1 base, J shed 7 bases, and the junction held 9 bases outside the gene matches. Germline CDR1 is LGHNA and CDR2 is YSLEER. The CDR3 loop is CASSQAPGTGYEQYF. DNA of the CDR3: TGCGCCAGCAGCCAAGCCCCCGGGACAGGTTATGAGCAGTACTTC.

This clone has just a few counts. The chain is built from TRBV5-6 and TRBJ1-2; TRBD1 matches at 10 bases. The V gene's germline CDR1 is SGHDT and CDR2 YYEEEE. Unmatched junction bases numbered 5, after V lost 4 bases and J lost 8 bases. CDR3 length: 13 amino acids. The CDR3 DNA sequence: TGTGCCAGCAGCCCGGACAGGGGGGGCGGCTACACCTTC. Protein: CASSPDRGGGYTF. The full variable domain, completed using reference TRBV5-6 and TRBJ1-2, is DAGVTQSPTHLIKTRGQQVTLRCSPKSGHDTVSWYQQALGQGPQFIFQYYEEEERQRGNFPDRFSGHQFPNYSSELNVNALLLGDSALYLCASSPDRGGGYTFGSGTRLTVV.

V and J are TRBV24-1 and TRBJ2-3; 11 bases align to TRBD2. The CDR3 runs 15 residues. Germline CDR1 KGHDR, CDR2 SFDVKD. Trimming took 3 bases from V and 8 from J; bases not matched to a gene: 6. The CDR3 protein is CATSDVAGGRFTQYF. The CDR3 nucleotides are TGTGCCACCAGTGATGTAGCGGGGGGGCGGTTTACGCAGTATTTT.

This chain joins TRBV2 and TRBJ2-3; 8 nucleotides align to TRBD2. This CDR3 is built from 15 residues. Germline-derived CDR1 and CDR2 are SNHLY and FYNNEI. The V segment lost 4 bases and the J segment 2 bases; nucleotides outside the gene matches: 5. The CDR3 coding sequence is TGTGCCAGCAGTGCCCGGGGGGGGAACACAGATACGCAGTATTTT. Amino acid sequence: CASSARGGNTDTQYF.

CDR3 sequence: CASSKDRKEAFF. CDR3 nucleotides: TGTGCCAGCTCAAAGGACAGAAAAGAAGCTTTCTTT. The chain has TRBV18 and TRBJ1-1; the D gene is possibly TRBD1 (6 bases). The CDR3 is made up of 12 amino acids. Germline V CDR1 and CDR2: KGHSH, LQKENI. With 5 bases removed from V and 8 bases from J, the gap between germline ends came to 12 bases.

This chain joins TRBV7-2 and TRBJ2-3; 9 bases fit TRBD1. Trimming cost V 1 base and J 2 bases; bases outside gene matches: 4. The CDR3 contains 16 residues. CDR1 is SGHTA and CDR2 is FQGNSA in the germline V gene. CDR3 nucleotide sequence: TGTGCCAGCAGCTTAGGGGGACAGGGCCCCACAGATACGCAGTATTTT. Its protein is CASSLGGQGPTDTQYF. The full variable domain, rest sourced from reference TRBV7-2 and TRBJ2-3, is GAGVSQSPSNKVTEKGKDVELRCDPISGHTALYWYRQSLGQGLEFLIYFQGNSAPDKSGLPSDRFSAERTGGSVSTLTIQRTQQEDSAVYLCASSLGGQGPTDTQYFGPGTRLTVL.